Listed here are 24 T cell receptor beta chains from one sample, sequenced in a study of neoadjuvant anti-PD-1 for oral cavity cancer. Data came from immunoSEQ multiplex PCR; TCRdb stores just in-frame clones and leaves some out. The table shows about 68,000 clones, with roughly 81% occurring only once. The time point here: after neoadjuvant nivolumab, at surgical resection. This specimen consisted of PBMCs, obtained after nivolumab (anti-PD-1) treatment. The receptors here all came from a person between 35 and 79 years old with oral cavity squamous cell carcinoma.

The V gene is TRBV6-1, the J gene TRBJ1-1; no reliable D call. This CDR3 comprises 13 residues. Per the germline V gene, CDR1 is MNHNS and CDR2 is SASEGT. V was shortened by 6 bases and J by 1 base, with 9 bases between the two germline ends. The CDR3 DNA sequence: TGTGCCAGCAGCTCCATAGGGAACACTGAAGCTTTCTTT. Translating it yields CASSSIGNTEAFF.

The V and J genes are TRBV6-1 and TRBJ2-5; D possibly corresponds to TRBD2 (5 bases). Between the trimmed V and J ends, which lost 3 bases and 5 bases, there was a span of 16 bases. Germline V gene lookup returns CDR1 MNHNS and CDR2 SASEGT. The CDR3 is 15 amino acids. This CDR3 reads CASSEDPGVGETQYF. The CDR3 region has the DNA TGTGCCAGCAGTGAGGACCCCGGGGTTGGCGAGACCCAGTACTTC.

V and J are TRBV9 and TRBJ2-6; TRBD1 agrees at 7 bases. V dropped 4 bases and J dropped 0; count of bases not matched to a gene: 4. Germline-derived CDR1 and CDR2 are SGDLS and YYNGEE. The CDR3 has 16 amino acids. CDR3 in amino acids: CASSPYRGSGANVLTF. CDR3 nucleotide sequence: TGTGCCAGCAGCCCTTACAGGGGCTCTGGGGCCAACGTCCTGACTTTC.

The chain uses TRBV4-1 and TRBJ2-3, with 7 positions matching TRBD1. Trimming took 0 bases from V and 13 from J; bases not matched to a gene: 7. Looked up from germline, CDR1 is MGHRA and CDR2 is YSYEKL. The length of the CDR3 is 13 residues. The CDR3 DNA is TGCGCCAGCAGCCAAGACGTCGGCAGGGGGAAGTATTTT. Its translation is CASSQDVGRGKYF.

In nucleotides, the CDR3 is TGTGCCAGCAGCTTTTCCGGGACAGGGGGCGGGACTGAAGCTTTCTTT. Its protein product is CASSFSGTGGGTEAFF. The chain recombines TRBV7-9 with TRBJ1-1; 12 bases fit TRBD1. V shed 3 bases, J shed 5 bases, and the junction held 7 bases outside the gene matches. This CDR3 has 16 residues. CDR1 SEHNR and CDR2 FQNEAQ come from the germline V gene (reference sequence).

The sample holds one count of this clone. This CDR3 reads CASSSGQGGHYGYTF. DNA of the CDR3: TGTGCCAGCAGCTCCGGACAGGGAGGCCACTATGGCTACACCTTC. This chain joins TRBV7-9 and TRBJ1-2, with 8 bases that match TRBD1. From germline, CDR1 is SEHNR and CDR2 FQNEAQ (reference sequence). The CDR3 has 15 amino acids. V lost 4 bases to trimming and J lost 3 bases; unmatched junction nucleotides: 7.

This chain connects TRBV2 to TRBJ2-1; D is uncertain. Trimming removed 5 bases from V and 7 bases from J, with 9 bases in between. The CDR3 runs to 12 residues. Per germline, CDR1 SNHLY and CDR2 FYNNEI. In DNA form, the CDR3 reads TGTGCCAGCAGTTACCCCGTTAATGAGCAGTTCTTC. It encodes CASSYPVNEQFF.

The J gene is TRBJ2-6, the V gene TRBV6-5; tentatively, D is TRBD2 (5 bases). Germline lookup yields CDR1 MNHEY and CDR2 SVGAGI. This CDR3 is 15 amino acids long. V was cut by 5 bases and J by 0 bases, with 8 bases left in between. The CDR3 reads CASSTGYSGANVLTF. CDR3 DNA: TGTGCCAGCAGTACGGGGTACTCTGGGGCCAACGTCCTGACTTTC.

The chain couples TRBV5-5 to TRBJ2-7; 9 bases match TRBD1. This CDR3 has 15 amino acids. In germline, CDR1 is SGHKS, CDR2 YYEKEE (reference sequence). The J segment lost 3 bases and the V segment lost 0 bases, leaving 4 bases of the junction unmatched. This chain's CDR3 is CASSLDRGLSYEQYF. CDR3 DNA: TGTGCCAGCAGCTTGGACAGGGGGCTAAGCTACGAGCAGTACTTC.

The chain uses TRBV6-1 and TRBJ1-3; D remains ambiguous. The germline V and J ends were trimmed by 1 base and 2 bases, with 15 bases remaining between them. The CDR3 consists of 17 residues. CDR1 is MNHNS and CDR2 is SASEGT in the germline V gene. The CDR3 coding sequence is TGTGCCAGCAGTGAAGTTGGCGGGTATCCAACTGGAAACACCATATATTTT. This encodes CASSEVGGYPTGNTIYF.

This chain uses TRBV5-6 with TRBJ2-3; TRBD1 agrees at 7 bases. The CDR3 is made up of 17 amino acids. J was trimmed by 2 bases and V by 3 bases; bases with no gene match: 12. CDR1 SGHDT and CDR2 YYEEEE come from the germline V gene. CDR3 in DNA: TGTGCCAGCAGCTCCCTTCTTGACAGGGCAATCACAGATACGCAGTATTTT. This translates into CASSSLLDRAITDTQYF.

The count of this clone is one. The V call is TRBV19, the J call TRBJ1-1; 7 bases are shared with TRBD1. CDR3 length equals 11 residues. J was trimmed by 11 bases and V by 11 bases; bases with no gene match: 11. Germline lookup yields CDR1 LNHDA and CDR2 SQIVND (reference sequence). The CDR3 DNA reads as TGTGCCTCAAATTTGGGGACAGACGCTTTCTTT. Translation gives CASNLGTDAFF.

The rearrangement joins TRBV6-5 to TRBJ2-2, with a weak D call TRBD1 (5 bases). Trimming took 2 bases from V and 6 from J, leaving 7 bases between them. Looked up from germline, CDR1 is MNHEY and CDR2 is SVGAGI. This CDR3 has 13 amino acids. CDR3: CASSYGASGELFF. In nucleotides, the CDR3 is TGTGCCAGCAGTTACGGGGCCTCCGGGGAGCTGTTTTTT.

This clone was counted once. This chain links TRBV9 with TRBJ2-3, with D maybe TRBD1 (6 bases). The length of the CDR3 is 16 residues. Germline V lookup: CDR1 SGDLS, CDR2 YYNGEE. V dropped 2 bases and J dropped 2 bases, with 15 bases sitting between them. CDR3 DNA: TGTGCCAGCAGCGTTAGACAGGCCAGTCCCACAGATACGCAGTATTTT. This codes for CASSVRQASPTDTQYF.

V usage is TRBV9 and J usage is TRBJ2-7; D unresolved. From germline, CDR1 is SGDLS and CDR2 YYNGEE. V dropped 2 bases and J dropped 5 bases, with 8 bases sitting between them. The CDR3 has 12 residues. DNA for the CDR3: TGTGCCAGCAGCGTGAATGGGAACGAGCAGTACTTC. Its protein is CASSVNGNEQYF.

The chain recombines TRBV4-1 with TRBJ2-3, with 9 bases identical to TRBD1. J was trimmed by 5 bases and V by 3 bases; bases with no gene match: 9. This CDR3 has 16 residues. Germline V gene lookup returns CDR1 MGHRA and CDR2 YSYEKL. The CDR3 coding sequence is TGCGCCAGCAGCCAGACCGGGACAGGGATGAGAGATACGCAGTATTTT. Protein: CASSQTGTGMRDTQYF.

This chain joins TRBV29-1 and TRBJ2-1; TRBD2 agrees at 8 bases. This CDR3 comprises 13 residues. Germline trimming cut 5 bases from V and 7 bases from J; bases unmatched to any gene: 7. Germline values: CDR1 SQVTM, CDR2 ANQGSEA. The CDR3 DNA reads TGCAGCGTTAGGCCCACTAGCGGAAATGAGCAGTTCTTC. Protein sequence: CSVRPTSGNEQFF.

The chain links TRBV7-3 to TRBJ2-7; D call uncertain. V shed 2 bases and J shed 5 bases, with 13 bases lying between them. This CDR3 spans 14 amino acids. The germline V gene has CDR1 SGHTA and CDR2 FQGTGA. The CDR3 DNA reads TGTGCCAGCAGCTTAGATACTACCAACAACGAGCAGTACTTC. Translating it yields CASSLDTTNNEQYF.

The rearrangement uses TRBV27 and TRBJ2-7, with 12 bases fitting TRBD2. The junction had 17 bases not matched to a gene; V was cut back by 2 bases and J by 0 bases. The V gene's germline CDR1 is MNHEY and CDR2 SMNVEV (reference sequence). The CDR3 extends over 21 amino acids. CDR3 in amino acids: CASSLLPPSGRALGSSYEQYF. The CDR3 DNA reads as TGTGCCAGCAGTTTACTCCCCCCTAGCGGGAGGGCCCTCGGGTCCTCCTACGAGCAGTACTTC.

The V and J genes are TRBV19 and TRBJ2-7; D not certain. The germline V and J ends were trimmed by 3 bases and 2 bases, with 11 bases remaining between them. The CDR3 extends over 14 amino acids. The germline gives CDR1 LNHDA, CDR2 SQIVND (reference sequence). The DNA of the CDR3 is TGTGCCAGTAGTATGAATAGGGCACCCTACGAGCAGTACTTC. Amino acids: CASSMNRAPYEQYF.

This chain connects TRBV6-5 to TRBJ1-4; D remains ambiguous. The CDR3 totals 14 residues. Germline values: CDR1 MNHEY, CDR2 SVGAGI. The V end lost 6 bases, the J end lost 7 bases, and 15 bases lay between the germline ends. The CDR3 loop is CASRATANREKLFF. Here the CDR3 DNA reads TGTGCCAGCAGGGCAACAGCTAATCGTGAAAAACTGTTTTTT.

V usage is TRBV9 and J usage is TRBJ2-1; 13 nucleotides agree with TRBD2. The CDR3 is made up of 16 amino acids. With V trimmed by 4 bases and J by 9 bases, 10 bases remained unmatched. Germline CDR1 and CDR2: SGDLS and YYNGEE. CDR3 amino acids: CASSLRLAGGGGEQFF. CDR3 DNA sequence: TGTGCCAGCAGCCTTCGACTAGCGGGAGGAGGGGGTGAGCAGTTCTTC.

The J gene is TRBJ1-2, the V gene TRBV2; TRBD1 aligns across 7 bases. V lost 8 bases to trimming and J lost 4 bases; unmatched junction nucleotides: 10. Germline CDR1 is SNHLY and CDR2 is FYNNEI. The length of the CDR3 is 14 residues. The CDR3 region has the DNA TGTGCCAGCGCTTCCGGGACAGCTGCCTATGGCTACACCTTC. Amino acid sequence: CASASGTAAYGYTF. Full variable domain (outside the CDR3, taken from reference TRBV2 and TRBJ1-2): EPEVTQTPSHQVTQMGQEVILRCVPISNHLYFYWYRQILGQKVEFLVSFYNNEISEKSEIFDDQFSVERPDGSNFTLKIRSTKLEDSAMYFCASASGTAAYGYTFGSGTRLTVV.

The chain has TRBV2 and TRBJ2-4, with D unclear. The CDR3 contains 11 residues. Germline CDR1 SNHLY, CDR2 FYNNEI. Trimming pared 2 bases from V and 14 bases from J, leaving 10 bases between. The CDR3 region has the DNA TGTGCCAGCAGTGAACTGGGCGTGGAGTACTTC. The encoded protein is CASSELGVEYF.